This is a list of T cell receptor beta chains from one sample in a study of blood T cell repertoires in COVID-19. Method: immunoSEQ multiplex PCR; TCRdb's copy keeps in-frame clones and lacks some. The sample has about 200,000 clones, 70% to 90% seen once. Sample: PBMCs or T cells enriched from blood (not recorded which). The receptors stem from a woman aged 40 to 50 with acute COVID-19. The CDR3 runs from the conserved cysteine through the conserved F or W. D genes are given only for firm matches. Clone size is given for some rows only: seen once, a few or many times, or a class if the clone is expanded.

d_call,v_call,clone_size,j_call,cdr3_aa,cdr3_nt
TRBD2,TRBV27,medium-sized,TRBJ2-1,CASSSQTSETYNEQFF,TGTGCCAGCAGTTCCCAGACTAGCGAGACCTACAATGAGCAGTTCTTC
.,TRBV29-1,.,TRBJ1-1,CSVTTGLNTEAFF,TGCAGCGTTACGACAGGCTTGAACACTGAAGCTTTCTTT
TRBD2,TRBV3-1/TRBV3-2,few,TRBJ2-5,CASSQTSGRQRETQYF,TGTGCCAGCAGCCAGACTAGCGGGAGGCAGCGTGAGACCCAGTACTTC
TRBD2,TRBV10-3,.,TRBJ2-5,CAISEIAGKTQYF,TGTGCCATCAGTGAAATAGCGGGGAAGACCCAGTACTTC
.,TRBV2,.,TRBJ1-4,CASNWTPQSGKLFF,TGTGCCAGCAATTGGACTCCTCAATCAGGAAAACTGTTTTTT
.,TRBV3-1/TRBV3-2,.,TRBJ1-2,CASSQDTTGSRRGYTF,TGTGCCAGCAGCCAAGATACCACGGGGAGTCGTAGGGGCTACACCTTC
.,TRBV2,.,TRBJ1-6,CASNRALSPLHF,TGTGCCAGCAACAGGGCCCTCTCACCCCTCCACTTT
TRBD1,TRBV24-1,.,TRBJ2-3,CATSALWDRGGTDTQYF,TGTGCCACCAGCGCCCTCTGGGACAGGGGAGGCACAGATACGCAGTATTTT
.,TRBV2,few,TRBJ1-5,CASSEGTQLQPQHF,TGTGCCAGCAGTGAAGGGACACAACTCCAACCCCAGCATTTT
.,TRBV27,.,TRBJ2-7,CASSFAGSYEQYF,TGTGCCAGCAGTTTCGCAGGCTCCTACGAGCAGTACTTC
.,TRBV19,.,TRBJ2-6,CASSMVGAGSGANVLTF,TGTGCCAGTAGTATGGTAGGGGCAGGATCTGGGGCCAACGTCCTGACTTTC
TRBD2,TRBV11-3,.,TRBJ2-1,CASSPRGASGSRGSYNEQFF,TGTGCCAGCAGCCCACGGGGGGCTAGCGGGAGTAGGGGGTCTTACAATGAGCAGTTCTTC
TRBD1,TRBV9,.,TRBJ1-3,CASSNHRGPPGGNTIYF,TGTGCCAGCAGCAACCACAGGGGGCCCCCGGGTGGAAACACCATATATTTT
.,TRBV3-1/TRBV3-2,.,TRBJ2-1,CASSQLHGTSNEQFF,TGTGCCAGCAGCCAGCTTCACGGGACTTCTAATGAGCAGTTCTTC
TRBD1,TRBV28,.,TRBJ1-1,CASSLNRDSTKAFF,TGTGCCAGCAGTTTGAACCGGGACAGCACTAAAGCTTTCTTT
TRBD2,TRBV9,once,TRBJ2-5,CASSVGGPLGAGAPETQYF,TGTGCCAGCAGCGTAGGAGGCCCTTTAGGGGCGGGAGCTCCAGAGACCCAGTACTTC
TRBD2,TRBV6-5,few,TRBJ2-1,CASSSVSGRANNEQFF,TGTGCCAGCAGTTCCGTTAGCGGGAGGGCCAACAATGAGCAGTTCTTC
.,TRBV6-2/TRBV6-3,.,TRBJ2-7,CASSYSTASSYEQYF,TGTGCCAGCAGTTACTCGACAGCATCATCCTACGAGCAGTACTTC
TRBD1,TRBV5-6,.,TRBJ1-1,CASSWRQGLNTEAFF,TGTGCCAGCAGCTGGAGACAGGGGTTGAACACTGAAGCTTTCTTT
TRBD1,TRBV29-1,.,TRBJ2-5,CSVDWTGVRETQYF,TGCAGCGTTGATTGGACAGGGGTTCGAGAGACCCAGTACTTC
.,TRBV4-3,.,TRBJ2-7,CASSQEALVSGEQYF,TGCGCCAGCAGCCAAGAGGCATTAGTCTCAGGCGAGCAGTACTTC
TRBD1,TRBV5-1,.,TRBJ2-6,CASSLSTGGMSGANVLTF,TGCGCCAGCAGCTTGTCGACAGGGGGAATGTCTGGGGCCAACGTCCTGACTTTC
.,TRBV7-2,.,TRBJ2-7,CASSLVPRSEQYF,TGTGCCAGCAGCTTAGTGCCGAGGAGCGAGCAGTACTTC
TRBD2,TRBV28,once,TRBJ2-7,CASSLWGLAGDRYEQYF,TGTGCCAGCAGTTTATGGGGACTAGCGGGAGATAGGTACGAGCAGTACTTC
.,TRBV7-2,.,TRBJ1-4,CASSLNRLNEKLFF,TGTGCCAGCAGCTTAAACAGATTAAATGAAAAACTGTTTTTT
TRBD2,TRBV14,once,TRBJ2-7,CASSQERGTSGSKQYF,TGTGCCAGCAGCCAAGAAAGGGGGACTAGCGGGAGTAAGCAGTACTTC
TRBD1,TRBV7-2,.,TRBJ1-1,CASSSKHLQGMNTEAFF,TGTGCCAGCAGCTCAAAACACCTACAGGGGATGAACACTGAAGCTTTCTTT
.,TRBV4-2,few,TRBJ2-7,CASSQQAVFGYEQYF,TGTGCCAGCAGCCAGCAAGCGGTCTTCGGCTACGAGCAGTACTTC
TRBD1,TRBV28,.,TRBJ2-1,CASTMDRVNEQFF,TGTGCCAGCACCATGGACAGGGTGAATGAGCAGTTCTTC
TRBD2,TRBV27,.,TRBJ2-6,CASSTTSGAGANVLTF,TGTGCCAGTTCCACCACTAGCGGGGCTGGGGCCAACGTCCTGACTTTC
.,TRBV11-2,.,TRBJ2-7,CASSANLARSYEQYF,TGTGCCAGCAGCGCAAATCTAGCGCGCTCCTACGAGCAGTACTTC
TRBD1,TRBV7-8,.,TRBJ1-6,CASSLVLDRGERPLHF,TGTGCCAGCAGCTTAGTACTGGACAGGGGTGAGCGTCCCCTCCACTTT
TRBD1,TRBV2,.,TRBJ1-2,CASSDVDRAGYGYTF,TGTGCCAGCAGTGATGTGGACAGGGCCGGCTATGGCTACACCTTC
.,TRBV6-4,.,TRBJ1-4,CASRLYGRGYEKLFF,TGTGCCAGCAGACTATACGGCAGGGGATATGAAAAACTGTTTTTT
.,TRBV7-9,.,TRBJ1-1,CASSTQLATEAFF,TGTGCCAGCAGCACACAACTAGCCACTGAAGCTTTCTTT
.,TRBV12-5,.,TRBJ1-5,CASGLEDFTAQHF,TGTGCTAGTGGTTTGGAGGACTTTACGGCCCAGCATTTT
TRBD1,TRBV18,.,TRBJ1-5,CASSPSTGQVNQPQHF,TGTGCCAGCTCACCTTCCACGGGACAGGTAAATCAGCCCCAGCATTTT
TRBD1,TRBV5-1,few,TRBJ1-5,CASSWTGIGNQPQHF,TGCGCCAGCAGCTGGACAGGGATCGGCAATCAGCCCCAGCATTTT
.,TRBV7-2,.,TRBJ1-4,CASSTRQAGEKLFF,TGTGCCAGCAGCACTCGACAGGCCGGGGAAAAACTGTTTTTT
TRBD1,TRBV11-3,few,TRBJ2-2,CASTNPGGTGELFF,TGTGCCAGCACCAACCCAGGGGGCACCGGGGAGCTGTTTTTT
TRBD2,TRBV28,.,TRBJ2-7,CASSWLAGGPLMSYEQYF,TGTGCCAGCAGTTGGCTAGCGGGAGGGCCTTTGATGAGCTACGAGCAGTACTTC
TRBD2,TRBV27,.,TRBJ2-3,CASSTRTSSDTQYF,TGTGCCAGCAGTACCCGGACTAGTTCTGATACGCAGTATTTT
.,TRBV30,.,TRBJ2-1,CAWSVVSGGTSQFF,TGTGCCTGGAGTGTAGTAAGTGGCGGGACTTCCCAGTTCTTC
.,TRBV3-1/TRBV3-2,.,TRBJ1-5,CASSVNSNQPQHF,TGTGCCAGCAGCGTTAATAGCAATCAGCCCCAGCATTTT
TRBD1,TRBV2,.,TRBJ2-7,CASKSGTARYEQYF,TGTGCCAGCAAATCCGGGACAGCTAGATACGAGCAGTACTTC